This entry concerns a single T cell receptor beta chain. J lost 4 bases, V lost 7 bases, and 6 bases had no gene match. This CDR3 has 14 residues. CDR1 and CDR2 (germline): SNHLY, FYNNEI. The authors' processing: Estimates of nucleated cell counts were drawn from the amplification of reference gene primers. Method: immunoSEQ multiplex PCR; TCRdb's copy keeps in-frame clones and lacks some. That table supplies the V and J calls and clone size; D and trimming were determined from the DNA. Counted here are approximately 190,000 clones, around 89% occurring once; the ten biggest clones make up roughly 5.5%. This specimen belongs to a study of blood T cell repertoires in COVID-19. Study summary: Sites in the United States, Italy and Spain provided acute and convalescent COVID-19 samples. T cells, B-cell-depleted T cells, or PBMCs supplied cDNA or gDNA.

Sample: peripheral blood. The sequence derives from a man aged 40-49 years with active or convalescent COVID-19. The chain combines TRBV2 with TRBJ1-1, with TRBD1 matching over 10 bases. The CDR3 sequence is CASIRQGASTEAFF. Written as DNA, the CDR3 is TGTGCCAGCATAAGACAGGGGGCGAGCACTGAAGCTTTCTTT.